The source of this T cell receptor (beta chain) is a study of cytomegalovirus exposure and HLA in healthy donors. The V gene lost 7 bases and the J gene lost 3 bases, with 12 bases spanning the gap. CDR3 size: 13 residues. Per the germline V gene, CDR1 is LNHDA and CDR2 is SQIVND (reference sequence). PCR amplification relied on 60 Vbeta primers (plus 13 Jbeta primers). Clones were sequenced by immunoSEQ multiplex PCR, and TCRdb holds only the in-frame ones, with some missing. This listing includes about 150,000 clones. The receptor comes from a woman in her 50s in good health and CMV-seronegative. The chain combines TRBV19 with TRBJ2-5; D is possibly TRBD1 (5 bases). Sequenced material: PBMCs. The CDR3 DNA reads TGTGCCAGTACCACGGACAAAAAAGAGACCCAGTACTTC. This encodes CASTTDKKETQYF.